In its sample, the clone carrying this T cell receptor beta chain was seen a few times. Its antigen is as yet unknown. Method: immunoSEQ multiplex PCR; TCRdb's copy keeps in-frame clones and lacks some. Of 100,000 to 150,000 clones in the sample, roughly 90% were seen once. The sample originates from a study of cytomegalovirus exposure and HLA in healthy donors. Findings and limits, study-wide: Listed as cytomegalovirus-associated were more than 150 TCR beta chains.

Trimming removed 2 bases at V and 4 bases at J, with 10 bases between. CDR3 length: 14 residues. The germline gives CDR1 SGHDT, CDR2 YYEEEE. This TCR came from a woman between 18 and 30 years old in good health and CMV-seronegative. Sequencing input: PBMCs. This chain links TRBV5-6 with TRBJ1-3; a possible D gene is TRBD1 (6 bases). The CDR3 is CASSFNRAGNTIYF. CDR3 in DNA: TGTGCCAGCAGCTTCAACAGGGCCGGAAACACCATATATTTT.